Many counts were recorded for the clone carrying this T cell receptor beta chain. Hyperthyroidism of Graves' type that showed no ophthalmopathy progression within 18 months was stable. Newly diagnosed hyperthyroidism patients aged 18 to 65 years had disease lasting under 2 months. The CDR3 contains 17 residues. Trimming removed 0 bases from V and 2 bases from J, with 16 bases in between. Looked up from germline, CDR1 is SGHNT and CDR2 is YENEEA. This record belongs to a study of T cells in Graves' hyperthyroidism and ophthalmopathy. Researchers amplified the TCR beta CDR3 regions from RNA transcripts. HTBI primers were the set used in a first-round RT-PCR of the TCR CDR3. TCRdb analysed the multiplex PCR reads with MiXCR anew, one entry per CDR3 protein. The table lists roughly 49,000 distinct CDR3 sequences, roughly 51% of them singletons, with 30% to 40% in the top ten.

This TCR came from a young man with Graves' hyperthyroidism. This chain links TRBV11-3 with TRBJ1-2; possibly TRBD1 for D (6 bases). Sequenced: peripheral blood or thyroid tissue (not recorded which). The CDR3 coding sequence is TGTGCCAGCAGCTTAGACGAATGGGGGCAGAAAAACTATGGCTACACCTTC. Amino acid sequence: CASSLDEWGQKNYGYTF.